These 5 T cell receptor beta chains were all obtained from the same sample, sequenced in a study of human T cells and chemical hapten exposure. Time point of the sample: patch test 3, about 24 weeks after DPC sensitization. Specified treatment: therapeutic diphenylcyclopropenone sensitization with weekly scalp DPC. TCRdb re-called the RACE reads with MiXCR, one entry per CDR3 protein. The sample has 95,000 to 150,000 distinct CDR3 sequences, roughly 12% seen once; the top ten hold 2.4%. Sequenced material: whole blood, taken in connection with sensitization to the hapten diphenylcyclopropenone (DPC). The receptors derive from a woman in her fifties or sixties with alopecia areata. Some clones in this sample may be carry-over from other donors' samples.

J is TRBJ2-1 and V is TRBV20-1; perhaps D is TRBD1 or TRBD2 (5 bases each). From germline, CDR1 is DFQATT and CDR2 SNEGSKA (reference sequence). V lost 3 bases and J lost 2, with 11 bases in between. The CDR3 loop spans 14 amino acids. The CDR3 sequence is CSARGPLTYNEQFF. CDR3 nucleotides: TGCAGTGCTAGGGGACCCCTAACCTACAATGAGCAGTTCTTC.

V usage is TRBV9 and J usage is TRBJ1-2, with D possibly matching TRBD1 (5 bases). CDR1 is SGDLS and CDR2 is YYNGEE in the germline V gene. The V and J ends lost 0 bases and 6 bases respectively, with 9 bases between them. The CDR3 is made up of 13 amino acids. The CDR3 DNA is TGTGCCAGCAGCGTAGGAGGGACGGATGGCTACACCTTC. It yields the protein CASSVGGTDGYTF.

The V and J genes are TRBV27 and TRBJ2-4, with 7 bases lining up with TRBD1. Germline CDR1 MNHEY, CDR2 SMNVEV (reference sequence). The CDR3 covers 16 residues. With 3 bases clipped from V and 6 bases from J, the junction kept 11 bases outside the gene matches. CDR3 nucleotide sequence: TGTGCCAGCAGTTTTACAGGGGCTGGGCTCGGAAACATTCAGTACTTC. Protein sequence: CASSFTGAGLGNIQYF.

The CDR3 region has the DNA TGTGCCAGCAGTTTAGGGCAGGTCACAGATACGCAGTATTTT. Amino acid sequence: CASSLGQVTDTQYF. This chain connects TRBV12-3 or TRBV12-4 to TRBJ2-3; D gene unclear. V lost 1 base and J 2 bases, leaving 7 bases between the germline ends. The CDR3 spans 14 residues.

This sequence joins TRBV29-1 and TRBJ2-5, with D possibly being TRBD2 (6 bases). CDR3 size: 14 residues. The V end lost 6 bases, the J end lost 5 bases, and 19 bases lay between the germline ends. Germline V gives CDR1 SQVTM, CDR2 ANQGSEA. The CDR3 nucleotides are TGCAGCGTCGGAGGGACTCCCGCCTCGGAGACCCAGTACTTC. This gives the protein CSVGGTPASETQYF.